This T cell receptor (beta chain) appears in the sequencing data of a study of human T cells and chemical hapten exposure. In the study overall: Yields of TCR per sample differed, chiefly owing to small differences in pooled library volume.

Study results and limitations: The number of TCRs over 1 in 1000 frequency stayed unchanged after DPC.

Single cDNA molecules in the library carried unique molecular identifiers attached during preparation. Original processing notes: Between 23,224 and 690,600 TCRs appeared in each sample, and the median stood at about 100,000. TCRdb fed the reads into MiXCR, producing one record per CDR3 protein. These V and J calls derive from TCRdb rather than the authors' analysis. Of fewer than 150,000 distinct CDR3 sequences in the sample, 8.5% to 9% are singletons; the top ten hold around 1.4%. This clonotype was counted many times. Its antigen is not known. Someone pulled total RNA out of unfractionated whole blood. V was cut by 2 bases and J by 6 bases, with 10 bases left in between. The length of the CDR3 is 13 residues. Germline V lookup: CDR1 MNHEY, CDR2 SVGAGI.

This clonotype was sampled from a human donor in good health. Some clones in this sample may be carry-over from other donors' samples. The chain uses TRBV6-5 and TRBJ1-2; D gene ambiguous. The source material was whole blood. The CDR3 reads CASSYLGRNGYTF. CDR3 in DNA: TGTGCCAGCAGTTACCTGGGGAGAAATGGCTACACCTTC.